The 22 T cell receptor beta chains reported below all come from one sample, sequenced in a study of cytomegalovirus exposure and HLA in healthy donors. Sequenced by immunoSEQ multiplex PCR; TCRdb stores in-frame clones only, minus some. The sample records 150,000 to 200,000 clones, 84% being singletons. The sequencing sample was made of PBMCs. The receptors shown here come from a young man in good health and CMV-seropositive.

This rearrangement joins TRBV29-1 to TRBJ1-2; unclear D gene. CDR1 is SQVTM and CDR2 is ANQGSEA in the germline V gene. This CDR3 contains 16 residues. Between the trimmed V and J ends, which lost 3 bases and 1 base, there was a span of 18 bases. CDR3 protein: CSVDRELGPLNYGYTF. The CDR3 DNA reads as TGCAGCGTTGACCGGGAACTTGGGCCTCTTAACTATGGCTACACCTTC.

This clone was found once. The chain is built from TRBV18 and TRBJ2-3; 9 nucleotides align to TRBD2. Trimming took 6 bases from V and 6 from J; bases not matched to a gene: 13. In germline, CDR1 is KGHSH, CDR2 LQKENI. The CDR3 is 16 amino acids. The DNA for the CDR3 is TGTGCCAGCTCCCCCGAGATCAGCGGGGGGTCCGATACGCAGTATTTT. Encoded protein: CASSPEISGGSDTQYF.

V gene TRBV29-1 combines with J gene TRBJ2-7; the match to TRBD2 covers 7 bases. Looked up from germline, CDR1 is SQVTM and CDR2 is ANQGSEA. There are 13 residues in the CDR3. With 1 base clipped from V and 4 bases from J, the junction kept 4 bases outside the gene matches. DNA for the CDR3: TGCAGCGTTGAAGGGGTCGGGGGGTACGAGCAGTACTTC. The encoded protein is CSVEGVGGYEQYF.

The chain recombines TRBV7-9 with TRBJ1-1; D is ambiguous. Trimming stripped 4 bases from V and 10 bases from J, with 16 bases between. This CDR3 region has 13 residues. Per the germline V gene, CDR1 is SEHNR and CDR2 is FQNEAQ (reference sequence). The CDR3 loop reads CASSSPGGRGAFF. In nucleotides, the CDR3 is TGTGCCAGCAGCTCCCCCGGCGGGAGAGGAGCTTTCTTT.

V is TRBV6-6 and J is TRBJ2-7, with D possibly being TRBD2 (6 bases). The CDR3 sequence is 12 residues long. The V gene's germline CDR1 is MNHNY and CDR2 SVGAGI (reference sequence). Trimming took 7 bases from V and 3 from J, leaving 10 bases between them. CDR3 nucleotides: TGTGCCAGCACGGGGGAGAACTACGAGCAGTACTTC. Protein product: CASTGENYEQYF.

The chain recombines TRBV5-4 with TRBJ1-3; no clear D gene. Germline CDR1 is SGHNT and CDR2 is YYREEE (reference sequence). The germline V and J ends were trimmed by 4 bases and 1 base, with 12 bases remaining between them. The CDR3 length is 15 residues. The CDR3 sequence: CASSPGGGSGNTIYF. The CDR3 DNA reads TGTGCCAGCAGCCCCGGTGGAGGTTCTGGAAACACCATATATTTT.

This clone came up once. V is TRBV19 and J is TRBJ1-1; D ambiguous. Deletions cut 6 bases from V and 0 bases from J, with 11 bases between. The CDR3 length is 14 residues. Germline V gives CDR1 LNHDA, CDR2 SQIVND (reference sequence). DNA of the CDR3: TGTGCCAGTAGCCCCGGTTTCATGAACACTGAAGCTTTCTTT. Translation: CASSPGFMNTEAFF.

This clone was detected only once. The rearrangement links TRBV14 to TRBJ2-5; 9 positions agree with TRBD2. The V and J ends lost 2 bases and 1 base, in that order; junction bases with no gene match: 8. Germline V gene sequence: CDR1 SGHDN, CDR2 FVKESK. The CDR3 has 17 amino acids. The CDR3 reads CASSQRRGGFIQETQYF. DNA for the CDR3: TGTGCCAGCAGCCAACGGCGGGGGGGTTTCATCCAAGAGACCCAGTACTTC.

The chain recombines TRBV27 with TRBJ1-1; 8 nucleotides line up with TRBD1. V lost 4 bases, J lost 3 bases, and 4 bases stayed unmatched. CDR1 is MNHEY, CDR2 SMNVEV, per germline (reference sequence). The CDR3 contains 14 residues. This CDR3 reads CASSWTQGDTEAFF. The CDR3 DNA reads as TGTGCCAGCAGTTGGACACAGGGGGACACTGAAGCTTTCTTT.

The V and J genes are TRBV25-1 and TRBJ1-2, with D tentatively TRBD1 (6 bases). Trimming left V 8 bases short and J 4 bases short, with 17 bases between. The CDR3 loop spans 14 amino acids. The germline CDR1 and CDR2 sequences are MGHDK and SYGVNS. The CDR3 DNA follows: TGTGCCAGCTCCTCCGAGGGGGATCTCTATGGCTACACCTTC. Encoded protein: CASSSEGDLYGYTF.

V is TRBV4-1 and J is TRBJ2-5, with a tentative D call TRBD2 (5 bases). From germline, CDR1 is MGHRA and CDR2 YSYEKL. The CDR3 has 14 amino acids. The V gene lost 2 bases and the J gene lost 5 bases, with 12 bases spanning the gap. The CDR3 spells CASSQSGLRETQYF. CDR3 DNA: TGCGCCAGCAGCCAATCTGGACTGCGGGAGACCCAGTACTTC.

V gene TRBV23-1 combines with J gene TRBJ1-5; 7 nucleotides line up with TRBD1. TRBV23-1 is an open reading frame, and its role is uncertain. The ends lost 6 bases at V and 5 bases at J; junction bases unmatched: 10. The CDR3 runs 15 residues. CDR3 region: CASSRRDRPHQPQHF. CDR3 sequence (DNA): TGCGCCAGCAGCCGCCGGGACAGACCCCATCAGCCCCAGCATTTT.

This sequence joins TRBV15 and TRBJ1-5, with TRBD1 as a possible D gene (6 bases). CDR1 LNHNV and CDR2 YYDKDF come from the germline V gene (reference sequence). The CDR3 is 14 residues long. The V end was cut by 2 bases, the J end by 3 bases, with 8 bases between. In DNA form, the CDR3 reads TGTGCCACCAGCAGAACAGGGTTCAATCAGCCCCAGCATTTT. Amino acids: CATSRTGFNQPQHF.

This chain connects TRBV15 to TRBJ2-3; 7 nucleotides line up with TRBD2. Trimming at V came to 5 bases and at J to 3 bases, leaving 23 bases not matched to a gene. This CDR3 spans 20 amino acids. Germline assignment: CDR1 LNHNV and CDR2 YYDKDF (reference sequence). The CDR3 spells CATSSQFPSGTSAETDTQYF. The CDR3 DNA reads as TGTGCCACCAGCTCCCAGTTTCCCTCCGGTACTAGCGCGGAGACAGATACGCAGTATTTT.

This clone appeared a few times. The chain carries TRBV28 and TRBJ1-4; D possibly corresponds to TRBD1 (6 bases). Germline V gene data show CDR1 as MDHEN and CDR2 as SYDVKM. The CDR3 spans 16 residues. V was pared by 6 bases and J by 10 bases, with 24 bases between. CDR3 nucleotide sequence: TGTGCCAGCAGCATAGAGTCAGTCCGGGACACGAGAAAACTGTTTTTT. Translation: CASSIESVRDTRKLFF.

CDR3 bases: TGTGCCAGTAGTATGCGGAACACTGAAGCTTTCTTT. Translating gives CASSMRNTEAFF. V gene TRBV19 combines with J gene TRBJ1-1, with D uncertain. The CDR3 is 12 residues long. Trimming took 3 bases from V and 1 from J, leaving 3 bases between them. CDR1 LNHDA and CDR2 SQIVND come from the germline V gene (reference sequence). Drawing the rest from reference TRBV19 and TRBJ1-1, the complete variable domain is DGGITQSPKYLFRKEGQNVTLSCEQNLNHDAMYWYRQDPGQGLRLIYYSQIVNDFQKGDIAEGYSVSREKKESFPLTVTSAQKNPTAFYLCASSMRNTEAFFGQGTRLTVV.

The rearrangement links TRBV29-1 to TRBJ2-3; tentative D call: TRBD2 (5 bases). The germline CDR1 and CDR2 sequences are SQVTM and ANQGSEA. This CDR3 has 14 residues. V lost 3 bases and J lost 1, with 11 bases in between. CDR3 nucleotides: TGCAGCGTTGATCCCAGTAGCGGCACAGATACGCAGTATTTT. Protein sequence: CSVDPSSGTDTQYF.

This chain uses TRBV9 with TRBJ2-1, with D unresolved. Per germline, CDR1 SGDLS and CDR2 YYNGEE. This CDR3 region has 12 residues. V dropped 10 bases and J dropped 7 bases, with 15 bases sitting between them. The CDR3 DNA sequence: TGTGCCTCAACCGGGTTAATGAATGAGCAGTTCTTC. It is translated as CASTGLMNEQFF.

This clone is a singleton in its sample. V gene TRBV7-3 combines with J gene TRBJ1-1; TRBD1 is a possible D gene (6 bases). The germline V gene encodes CDR1 SGHTA and CDR2 FQGTGA. The CDR3 is 13 amino acids. V shed 5 bases and J shed 3 bases, with 10 bases lying between them. The CDR3, as DNA: TGTGCCAGCAGCCACGGACAGTACACTGAAGCTTTCTTT. Amino acid sequence: CASSHGQYTEAFF. Together with reference TRBV7-3 and TRBJ1-1, the CDR3 gives the full variable domain: GAGVSQTPSNKVTEKGKYVELRCDPISGHTALYWYRQSLGQGPEFLIYFQGTGAADDSGLPNDRFFAVRPEGSVSTLKIQRTERGDSAVYLCASSHGQYTEAFFGQGTRLTVV.

The rearrangement uses TRBV6-1 and TRBJ2-1; 10 positions agree with TRBD2. The CDR3 contains 15 residues. Germline lookup yields CDR1 MNHNS and CDR2 SASEGT. J lost 8 bases, V lost 5 bases, and 9 bases had no gene match. CDR3 loop: CASSHLAGEVDEQFF. The CDR3 DNA sequence: TGTGCCAGCAGTCACCTAGCGGGAGAGGTAGATGAGCAGTTCTTC.

The chain employs TRBV6-6 and TRBJ2-7; D is unresolved. Per the germline V gene, CDR1 is MNHNY and CDR2 is SVGAGI (reference sequence). The CDR3 is 15 residues long. V lost 0 bases and J 0 bases, leaving 9 bases between the germline ends. The CDR3 region has the DNA TGTGCCAGCAGTTACTCGCTAGAAAGCTCCTACGAGCAGTACTTC. This gives the protein CASSYSLESSYEQYF.

The CDR3 region has the DNA TGCAGCGTTGACAGGGGATACACCGGGGAGCTGTTTTTT. Encoded protein: CSVDRGYTGELFF. V usage is TRBV29-1 and J usage is TRBJ2-2; maybe TRBD1 (6 bases). The germline gives CDR1 SQVTM, CDR2 ANQGSEA. V was trimmed by 3 bases and J by 3 bases, leaving 8 bases between them. This CDR3 comprises 13 residues.